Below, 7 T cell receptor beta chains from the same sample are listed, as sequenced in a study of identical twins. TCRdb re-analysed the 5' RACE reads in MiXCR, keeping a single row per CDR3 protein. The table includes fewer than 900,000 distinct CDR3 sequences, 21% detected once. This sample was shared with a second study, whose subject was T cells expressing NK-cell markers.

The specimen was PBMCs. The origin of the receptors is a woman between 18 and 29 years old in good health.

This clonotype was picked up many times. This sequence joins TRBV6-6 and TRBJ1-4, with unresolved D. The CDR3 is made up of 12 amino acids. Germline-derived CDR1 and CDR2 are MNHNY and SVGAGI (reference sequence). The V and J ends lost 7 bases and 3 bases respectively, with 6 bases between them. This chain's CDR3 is CASTRSNEKLFF. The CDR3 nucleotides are TGTGCCAGCACCAGGTCTAATGAAAAACTGTTTTTT.

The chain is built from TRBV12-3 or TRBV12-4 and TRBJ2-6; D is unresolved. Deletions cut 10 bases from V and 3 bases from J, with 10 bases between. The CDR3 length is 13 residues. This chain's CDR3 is CATSPGGANVLTF. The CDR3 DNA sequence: TGTGCCACTTCTCCGGGTGGGGCCAACGTCCTGACTTTC.

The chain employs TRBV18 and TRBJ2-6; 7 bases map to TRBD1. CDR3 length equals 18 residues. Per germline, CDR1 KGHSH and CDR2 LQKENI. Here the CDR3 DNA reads TGTGCTACCGACCTAGGGGGCGACCTGAGCTCTGGGGCCAACGTCCTGACTTTC. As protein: CATDLGGDLSSGANVLTF.

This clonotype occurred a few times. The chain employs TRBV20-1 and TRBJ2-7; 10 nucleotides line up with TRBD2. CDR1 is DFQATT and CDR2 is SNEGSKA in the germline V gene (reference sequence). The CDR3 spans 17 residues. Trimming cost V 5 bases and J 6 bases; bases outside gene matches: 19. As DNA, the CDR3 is TGCAGTGCTTCTAGCGGGGGCGGGAACGACTTAGAGTCCGAGCAGTACTTC. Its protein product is CSASSGGGNDLESEQYF.

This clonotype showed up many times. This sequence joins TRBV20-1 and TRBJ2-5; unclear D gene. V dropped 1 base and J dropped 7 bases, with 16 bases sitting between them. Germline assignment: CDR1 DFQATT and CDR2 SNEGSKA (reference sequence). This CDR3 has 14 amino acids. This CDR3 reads CSARGSAERWTQYF. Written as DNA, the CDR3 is TGCAGTGCTAGAGGATCGGCCGAACGGTGGACCCAGTACTTC.

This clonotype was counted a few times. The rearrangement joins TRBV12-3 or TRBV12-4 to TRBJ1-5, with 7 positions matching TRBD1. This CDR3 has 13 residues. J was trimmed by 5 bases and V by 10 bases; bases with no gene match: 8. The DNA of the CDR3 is TGTGCCACCAGGGGGTCCAGGGATCAGCCCCAGCATTTT. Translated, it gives CATRGSRDQPQHF.

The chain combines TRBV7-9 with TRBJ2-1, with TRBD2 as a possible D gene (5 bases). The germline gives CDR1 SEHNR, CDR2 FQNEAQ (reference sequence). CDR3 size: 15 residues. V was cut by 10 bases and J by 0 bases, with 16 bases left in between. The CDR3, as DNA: TGTGCCACCTCGAAGGAGGCCAGCTCCTACAATGAGCAGTTCTTC. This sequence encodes CATSKEASSYNEQFF.